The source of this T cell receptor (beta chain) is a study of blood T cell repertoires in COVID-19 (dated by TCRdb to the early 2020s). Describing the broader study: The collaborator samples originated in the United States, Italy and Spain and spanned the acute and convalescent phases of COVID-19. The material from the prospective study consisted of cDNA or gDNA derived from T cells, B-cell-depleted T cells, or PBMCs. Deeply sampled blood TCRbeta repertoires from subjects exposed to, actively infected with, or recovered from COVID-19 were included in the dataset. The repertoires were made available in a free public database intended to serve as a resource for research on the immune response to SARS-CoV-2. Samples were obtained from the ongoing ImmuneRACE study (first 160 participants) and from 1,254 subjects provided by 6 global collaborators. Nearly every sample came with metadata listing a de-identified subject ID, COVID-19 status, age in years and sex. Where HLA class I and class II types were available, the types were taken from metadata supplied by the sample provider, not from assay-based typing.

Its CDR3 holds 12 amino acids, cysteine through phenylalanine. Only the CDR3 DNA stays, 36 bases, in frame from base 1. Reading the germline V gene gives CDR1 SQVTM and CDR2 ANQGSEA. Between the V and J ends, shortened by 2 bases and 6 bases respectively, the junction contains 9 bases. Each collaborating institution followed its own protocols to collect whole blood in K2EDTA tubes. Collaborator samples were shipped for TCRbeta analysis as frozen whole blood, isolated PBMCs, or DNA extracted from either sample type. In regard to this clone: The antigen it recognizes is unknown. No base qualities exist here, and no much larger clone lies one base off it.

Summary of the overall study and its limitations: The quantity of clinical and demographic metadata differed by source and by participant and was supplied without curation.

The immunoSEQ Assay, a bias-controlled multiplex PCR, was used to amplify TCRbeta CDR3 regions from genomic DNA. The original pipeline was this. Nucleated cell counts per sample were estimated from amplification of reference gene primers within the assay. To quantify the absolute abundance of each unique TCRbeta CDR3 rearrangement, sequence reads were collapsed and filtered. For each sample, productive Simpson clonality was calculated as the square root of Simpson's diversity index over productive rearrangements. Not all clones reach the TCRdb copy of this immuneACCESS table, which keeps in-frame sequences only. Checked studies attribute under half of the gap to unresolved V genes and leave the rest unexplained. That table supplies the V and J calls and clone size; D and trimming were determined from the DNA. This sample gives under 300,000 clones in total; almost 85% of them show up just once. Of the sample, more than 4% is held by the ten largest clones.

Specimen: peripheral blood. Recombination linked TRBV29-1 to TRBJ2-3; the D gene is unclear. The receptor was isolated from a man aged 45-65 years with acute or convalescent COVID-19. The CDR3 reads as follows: CSVERYLDTQYF. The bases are TGCAGCGTTGAACGGTACCTTGATACGCAGTATTTT.